This T cell receptor beta chain emerged from a study of cytomegalovirus exposure and HLA in healthy donors. The study drew the donors from its approximately 110-subject validation cohort, separate from the roughly 700-subject first cohort. This CDR3 has 14 amino acids. Trimming cost V 3 bases and J 0 bases, with 8 bases left between them. Germline values: CDR1 MDHEN, CDR2 SYDVKM. Study-wide results and caveats: Among the CMV-associated chains, three were confirmed in vitro as specific for CMV antigens. Overall, around 160 TCR beta chains were annotated as cytomegalovirus-associated.

Note on this clone: Its antigen remains unidentified.

Assay used: immunoSEQ multiplex PCR; TCRdb lists only in-frame clones, some missing. This table has 100,000 to 120,000 clones, around nine tenths appearing once. V is TRBV28 and J is TRBJ1-1; D perhaps matches TRBD1 (5 bases). This receptor was identified in a woman younger than 35 in good health and CMV-seronegative. The sample comprised PBMCs. The CDR3 DNA follows: TGTGCCAGCAGTTTTTGGGGCGTGAACACTGAAGCTTTCTTT. Translating gives CASSFWGVNTEAFF.